This entry lists 32 T cell receptor beta chains sequenced from one sample in a study of OX40 agonist ivuxolimab in advanced cancers. Data came from immunoSEQ multiplex PCR; TCRdb stores just in-frame clones and leaves some out. Here the sample spans about 71,000 clones, about 81% being singletons. The material was CD4+ or CD8+ T cells sorted from blood, obtained in a trial of the OX40 agonist ivuxolimab. These receptors originate from an adult with an advanced solid tumor such as melanoma, head and neck, liver or kidney cancer.

The chain links TRBV20-1 to TRBJ1-2; TRBD1 is a possible D gene (5 bases). The CDR3 covers 11 residues. The V gene's germline CDR1 is DFQATT and CDR2 SNEGSKA (reference sequence). The germline V and J ends were trimmed by 4 bases and 6 bases, with 9 bases remaining between them. CDR3 loop: CSATGFHGYTF. CDR3 coding DNA: TGCAGTGCTACAGGGTTTCATGGCTACACCTTC.

The chain carries TRBV5-1 and TRBJ1-5; D is undetermined. The CDR3 is 20 residues long. V lost 2 bases, J lost 2 bases, and 26 bases lay in between. Germline V lookup: CDR1 SGHRS, CDR2 YFSETQ. For the CDR3, the DNA is TGCGCCAGCAGCTTAAGTAGGTTTAGGACCGACCCGGTGGGCAATCAGCCCCAGCATTTT. Its translation is CASSLSRFRTDPVGNQPQHF.

The genes are TRBV7-9 and TRBJ1-1; D perhaps matches TRBD1 (6 bases). CDR1 and CDR2 (germline): SEHNR, FQNEAQ (reference sequence). The CDR3 is 13 residues long. V was cut by 2 bases and J by 3 bases, with 7 bases left in between. CDR3 DNA sequence: TGTGCCAGCAGCTTAAACAGGGACACTGAAGCTTTCTTT. This translates into CASSLNRDTEAFF.

V usage is TRBV18 and J usage is TRBJ2-7; 11 positions agree with TRBD1. In germline, CDR1 is KGHSH, CDR2 LQKENI. This CDR3 comprises 14 residues. The ends lost 6 bases at V and 4 bases at J; junction bases unmatched: 5. The CDR3 DNA is TGTGCCAGCTCCCTGGGACAGGGGGTGTACGAGCAGTACTTC. It is translated as CASSLGQGVYEQYF.

The chain is built from TRBV6-5 and TRBJ2-3; D is tentatively TRBD1 or TRBD2 (5 bases each). This CDR3 region has 13 residues. The V gene's germline CDR1 is MNHEY and CDR2 SVGAGI. Trimming removed 6 bases from V and 3 bases from J, with 10 bases in between. In DNA, the CDR3 is TGTGCCAGCAGCCGGGACCGAACAGATACGCAGTATTTT. Its protein product is CASSRDRTDTQYF.

The chain has TRBV7-8 and TRBJ1-2; the D gene is possibly TRBD1 (6 bases). Per the germline V gene, CDR1 is SGHVS and CDR2 is FQNEAQ. V was shortened by 2 bases and J by 5 bases, with 9 bases between the two germline ends. This CDR3 region has 13 residues. CDR3 bases: TGTGCCAGCAGCTTACCCCAGGGGTATGGCTACACCTTC. Its protein is CASSLPQGYGYTF.

V is TRBV5-4 and J is TRBJ2-6, with no clear D. Germline loops: CDR1 SGHNT, CDR2 YYREEE (reference sequence). The CDR3 extends over 15 amino acids. The ends were cut back, 1 base at V and 1 base at J, with 6 bases in the middle. The CDR3 region has the DNA TGTGCCAGCAGCTTGCCGGGTTCTGGGGCCAACGTCCTGACTTTC. This translates into CASSLPGSGANVLTF.

The CDR3 nucleotides are TGTGCCAGTAGTATAACCGGTGTCTACAATGAGCAGTTCTTC. Its translation is CASSITGVYNEQFF. The chain has TRBV19 and TRBJ2-1; D not resolved. The CDR3 contains 14 residues. The V gene's germline CDR1 is LNHDA and CDR2 SQIVND (reference sequence). The V gene lost 2 bases and the J gene lost 3 bases, with 8 bases spanning the gap. Drawing the rest from reference TRBV19 and TRBJ2-1, the complete variable domain is DGGITQSPKYLFRKEGQNVTLSCEQNLNHDAMYWYRQDPGQGLRLIYYSQIVNDFQKGDIAEGYSVSREKKESFPLTVTSAQKNPTAFYLCASSITGVYNEQFFGPGTRLTVL.

The chain is built from TRBV5-1 and TRBJ2-7, with D tentatively TRBD1 (5 bases). Germline lookup yields CDR1 SGHRS and CDR2 YFSETQ. CDR3 size: 12 residues. V lost 0 bases, J lost 9 bases, and 10 bases lay in between. In DNA, the CDR3 is TGCGCCAGCAGCTTGGCCCCAGGGCCGCAGTACTTC. As protein: CASSLAPGPQYF.

The V gene is TRBV2, the J gene TRBJ1-6; no reliable D call. V lost 7 bases, J lost 9 bases, and 16 bases lay in between. CDR1 and CDR2 (germline): SNHLY, FYNNEI. The CDR3 sequence is 14 residues long. The CDR3 loop reads CASNPTLTGSPLHF. The CDR3 DNA follows: TGTGCCAGCAACCCGACATTAACGGGTTCACCCCTCCACTTT.

This sequence joins TRBV6-6 and TRBJ1-5, with D maybe TRBD1 (5 bases). CDR1 and CDR2 from the germline V gene are MNHNY and SVGAGI (reference sequence). V dropped 4 bases and J dropped 3 bases, with 7 bases sitting between them. CDR3 length equals 13 residues. In DNA, the CDR3 is TGTGCCAGCAGTTCAGGGTACAATCAGCCCCAGCATTTT. Amino acids: CASSSGYNQPQHF.

The chain combines TRBV29-1 with TRBJ1-1, with D perhaps TRBD1 (5 bases). The germline CDR1 and CDR2 sequences are SQVTM and ANQGSEA. Trimming left V 4 bases short and J 2 bases short, with 14 bases between. The CDR3 totals 14 residues. The CDR3 sequence is CSVGYPRENTEAFF. In DNA, the CDR3 is TGCAGCGTTGGCTATCCCAGGGAAAACACTGAAGCTTTCTTT. Combining the CDR3 with reference TRBV29-1 and TRBJ1-1 gives the whole variable domain SAVISQKPSRDICQRGTSLTIQCQVDSQVTMMFWYRQQPGQSLTLIATANQGSEATYESGFVIDKFPISRPNLTFSTLTVSNMSPEDSSIYLCSVGYPRENTEAFFGQGTRLTVV.

The CDR3 DNA follows: TGTGCCAGCATCCTTAGTAGACTAGCGACGACCGGGGAGCTGTTTTTT. Translation gives CASILSRLATTGELFF. The chain is built from TRBV7-9 and TRBJ2-2; 8 bases line up with TRBD2. The CDR3 covers 16 residues. Germline trimming cut 7 bases from V and 5 bases from J; bases unmatched to any gene: 12. Germline V gives CDR1 SEHNR, CDR2 FQNEAQ (reference sequence).

The chain employs TRBV6-5 and TRBJ2-7; D tentatively reads TRBD1 or TRBD2 (5 bases each). Germline CDR1 reads MNHEY; CDR2 reads SVGAGI. This CDR3 is 15 amino acids long. Trimming removed 11 bases from V and 2 bases from J, with 22 bases in between. Here the CDR3 DNA reads TGTGCCGGTATGGGGACGACGGGAATAACCTACGAGCAGTACTTC. Encoded protein: CAGMGTTGITYEQYF.

As DNA, the CDR3 is TGCGCCAGCAGACGAGAGCCGGTAGCGGGAGAGGGGAAAAACATTCAGTACTTC. Translation: CASRREPVAGEGKNIQYF. The V and J genes are TRBV5-1 and TRBJ2-4; 9 bases fit TRBD2. J was trimmed by 4 bases and V by 5 bases; bases with no gene match: 16. Germline V gene lookup returns CDR1 SGHRS and CDR2 YFSETQ. The length of the CDR3 is 18 residues.

This clone came up once. The chain has TRBV7-3 and TRBJ2-1; maybe TRBD2 (5 bases). V lost 2 bases to trimming and J lost 0 bases, with 11 bases between them. Germline V gene lookup returns CDR1 SGHTA and CDR2 FQGTGA. The CDR3 is 16 amino acids. CDR3: CASSLGSASSYNEQFF. The CDR3 coding sequence is TGTGCCAGCAGCTTAGGTAGCGCTAGCTCCTACAATGAGCAGTTCTTC. The full variable domain, its missing parts supplied by reference TRBV7-3 and TRBJ2-1, is GAGVSQTPSNKVTEKGKYVELRCDPISGHTALYWYRQSLGQGPEFLIYFQGTGAADDSGLPNDRFFAVRPEGSVSTLKIQRTERGDSAVYLCASSLGSASSYNEQFFGPGTRLTVL.

This chain joins TRBV5-1 and TRBJ2-5, with 8 bases fitting TRBD2. CDR1 is SGHRS, CDR2 YFSETQ, per germline. J gave up 5 bases and V 1 base, and 7 bases lay outside the gene matches. CDR3 length equals 15 residues. The CDR3: CASSLSGTRGETQYF. The CDR3 DNA sequence: TGCGCCAGCAGCTTGTCGGGGACTAGGGGGGAGACCCAGTACTTC.

This chain connects TRBV14 to TRBJ2-3; D may be TRBD1 or TRBD2 (7 bases each). Between the trimmed V and J ends, which lost 4 bases and 6 bases, there was a span of 17 bases. The CDR3 is made up of 15 amino acids. Germline V CDR1 and CDR2: SGHDN, FVKESK. DNA for the CDR3: TGTGCCAGCAGCCCGGGGACAGCCGGGGGGGATACGCAGTATTTT. Translating it yields CASSPGTAGGDTQYF.

The genes are TRBV6-5 and TRBJ1-1; D not certain. Deletions cut 7 bases from V and 1 base from J, with 13 bases between. The CDR3 totals 14 residues. Germline loops: CDR1 MNHEY, CDR2 SVGAGI. CDR3 nucleotides: TGTGCCAGCACCCGACCCGGGTCGAACACTGAAGCTTTCTTT. Its translation is CASTRPGSNTEAFF.

The CDR3 bases are TGTGCCAGTAGTTTTGGGGGGAGGGACACTGAAGCTTTCTTT. Amino acid sequence: CASSFGGRDTEAFF. The chain carries TRBV19 and TRBJ1-1; D possibly corresponds to TRBD1 (5 bases). The CDR3 covers 14 residues. V lost 5 bases and J lost 3, with 13 bases in between. CDR1 and CDR2 from the germline V gene are LNHDA and SQIVND (reference sequence). Complete variable domain (other parts from reference TRBV19 and TRBJ1-1): DGGITQSPKYLFRKEGQNVTLSCEQNLNHDAMYWYRQDPGQGLRLIYYSQIVNDFQKGDIAEGYSVSREKKESFPLTVTSAQKNPTAFYLCASSFGGRDTEAFFGQGTRLTVV.

This chain connects TRBV4-1 to TRBJ2-7, with TRBD2 matching 10 bases. The germline V gene has CDR1 MGHRA and CDR2 YSYEKL. V shed 1 base, J shed 5 bases, and the junction held 11 bases outside the gene matches. The CDR3 spans 17 residues. The CDR3 loop reads CASSQVNSGRDGDEQYF. As DNA, the CDR3 is TGCGCCAGCAGCCAAGTAAACAGCGGGAGGGACGGCGACGAGCAGTACTTC.

This clone was counted a few times. The chain has TRBV18 and TRBJ1-3; D uncertain. This CDR3 spans 18 amino acids. V lost 2 bases to trimming and J lost 0 bases, with 17 bases between them. Looked up from germline, CDR1 is KGHSH and CDR2 is LQKENI. The CDR3 DNA sequence: TGTGCCAGCTCACCAATTTTAGACGAGGCTTACTCTGGAAACACCATATATTTT. Its translation is CASSPILDEAYSGNTIYF. Looking up the rest from reference TRBV18 and TRBJ1-3 gives the full variable domain: NAGVMQNPRHLVRRRGQEARLRCSPMKGHSHVYWYRQLPEEGLKFMVYLQKENIIDESGMPKERFSAEFPKEGPSILRIQQVVRGDSAAYFCASSPILDEAYSGNTIYFGEGSWLTVV.

The V call is TRBV7-3, the J call TRBJ1-2; 8 nucleotides line up with TRBD1. Germline trimming cut 4 bases from V and 5 bases from J; bases unmatched to any gene: 6. The CDR3 is 14 amino acids. Germline loops: CDR1 SGHTA, CDR2 FQGTGA. CDR3 protein: CASSSGQGPYGYTF. The CDR3 DNA follows: TGTGCCAGCAGCTCAGGACAGGGACCATATGGCTACACCTTC.

The rearrangement links TRBV28 to TRBJ1-4; no clear D gene. There are 12 residues in the CDR3. Germline V gene data show CDR1 as MDHEN and CDR2 as SYDVKM. Trimming left V 9 bases short and J 8 bases short, with 13 bases between. CDR3 region: CASPTGGEKLFF. In DNA form, the CDR3 reads TGTGCCAGTCCGACTGGTGGCGAAAAACTGTTTTTT.

V is TRBV30 and J is TRBJ1-5; D is possibly TRBD1 (5 bases). CDR1 is GTSNPN, CDR2 SVGIG, per germline (reference sequence). This CDR3 comprises 13 residues. The V end lost 1 base, the J end lost 4 bases, and 8 bases lay between the germline ends. DNA for the CDR3: TGTGCCTGGAGTGGGGGACGTAATCAGCCCCAGCATTTT. Translation gives CAWSGGRNQPQHF.

The chain has TRBV2 and TRBJ2-3; possible D gene TRBD1, 5 bases. The ends were cut back, 10 bases at V and 1 base at J, with 12 bases in the middle. In germline, CDR1 is SNHLY, CDR2 FYNNEI. This CDR3 comprises 13 residues. The CDR3 sequence is CAKGSSGTDTQYF. The CDR3 nucleotides are TGTGCCAAGGGGTCCAGCGGCACAGATACGCAGTATTTT.

J is TRBJ2-1 and V is TRBV4-3, with TRBD2 matching over 12 bases. V lost 2 bases to trimming and J lost 4 bases; unmatched junction nucleotides: 3. This CDR3 comprises 16 residues. Per germline, CDR1 LGHNA and CDR2 YSLEER. The CDR3 nucleotides read TGCGCCAGCAGCCAACCGACTAGCGGGAGTTACAATGAGCAGTTCTTC. Translation: CASSQPTSGSYNEQFF.

This clone was detected once. The chain is built from TRBV9 and TRBJ2-3, with TRBD1 as a possible D gene (6 bases). The CDR3 contains 14 residues. Between the trimmed V and J ends, which lost 3 bases and 4 bases, there was a span of 12 bases. Germline CDR1 SGDLS, CDR2 YYNGEE. The CDR3 region is CASSELQGADTQYF. The CDR3 region has the DNA TGTGCCAGCAGCGAATTACAGGGCGCAGATACGCAGTATTTT.

J is TRBJ2-7 and V is TRBV5-1, with 9 nucleotides matching TRBD1. V was pared by 2 bases and J by 4 bases, with 25 bases of the junction left unmatched. The length of the CDR3 is 21 residues. The germline V gene has CDR1 SGHRS and CDR2 YFSETQ. The CDR3 nucleotides read TGCGCCAGCAGCTTAGAACCCCGAACCGAGGGACAGGGTCGGCGGAGTTACGAGCAGTACTTC. Translation gives CASSLEPRTEGQGRRSYEQYF.

The chain is built from TRBV7-2 and TRBJ2-7; D perhaps matches TRBD2 (6 bases). CDR1 and CDR2 from the germline V gene are SGHTA and FQGNSA. The CDR3 runs 17 residues. V gave up 1 base and J gave up 7 bases, with 23 bases separating them. The CDR3 is CASSLGAFGTYSLEQYF. For the CDR3, the DNA is TGTGCCAGCAGCTTAGGGGCTTTCGGGACTTATAGCCTTGAGCAGTACTTC.

CDR3 region: CASSIGEGRTNYGYTF. In nucleotides, the CDR3 is TGTGCCAGTAGTATTGGAGAGGGCAGAACTAACTATGGCTACACCTTC. V gene TRBV19 combines with J gene TRBJ1-2, with D hard to call. The CDR3 contains 16 residues. The germline V and J ends were trimmed by 3 bases and 0 bases, with 14 bases remaining between them. Germline-derived CDR1 and CDR2 are LNHDA and SQIVND (reference sequence).

V usage is TRBV30 and J usage is TRBJ1-1; D might be TRBD1 (5 bases). The CDR3 loop spans 12 amino acids. V lost 0 bases and J lost 11, with 13 bases in between. Germline V gene lookup returns CDR1 GTSNPN and CDR2 SVGIG (reference sequence). The CDR3 spells CAWSVLWGFAFF. The CDR3, as DNA: TGTGCCTGGAGTGTACTTTGGGGGTTTGCTTTCTTT.